These 11 T cell receptor beta chains were sequenced from one sample in a study of CD8 T cells in Susac syndrome. Random hexamers primed reverse transcription of about 0.5 to 1 ug RNA. TCRdb re-called the immunoSEQ multiplex PCR reads through MiXCR, storing one row per CDR3 protein. The sample comprises 200,000 to 250,000 distinct CDR3 sequences, roughly 94% of which are singletons, and approximately 0.081% rests with the top ten. Material for sequencing was CD4+ T cells from PBMCs. The receptors here all came from a human donor with multiple sclerosis.

This sequence joins TRBV29-1 and TRBJ1-1; D is perhaps TRBD1 (5 bases). The CDR3 spans 15 residues. Germline lookup yields CDR1 SQVTM and CDR2 ANQGSEA. The V end lost 0 bases, the J end lost 5 bases, and 16 bases lay between the germline ends. The CDR3 nucleotides are TGCAGCGTTGAAGATCACCGGGGGTTGGGTACTGAAGCTTTCTTT. Its translation: CSVEDHRGLGTEAFF. Variable domain in full (rest from reference TRBV29-1 and TRBJ1-1): SAVISQKPSRDICQRGTSLTIQCQVDSQVTMMFWYRQQPGQSLTLIATANQGSEATYESGFVIDKFPISRPNLTFSTLTVSNMSPEDSSIYLCSVEDHRGLGTEAFFGQGTRLTVV.

This rearrangement joins TRBV19 to TRBJ1-6; unclear D gene. CDR1 LNHDA and CDR2 SQIVND come from the germline V gene (reference sequence). With 5 bases removed from V and 8 bases from J, the gap between germline ends came to 13 bases. CDR3 size: 14 residues. The CDR3 DNA reads as TGTGCCAGTAGTGGTACAGCTTCCTATTCACCCCTCCACTTT. This translates into CASSGTASYSPLHF.

The chain uses TRBV2 and TRBJ2-7, with 7 positions matching TRBD2. CDR1 and CDR2 from the germline V gene are SNHLY and FYNNEI. V lost 8 bases to trimming and J lost 5 bases; unmatched junction nucleotides: 9. The CDR3 totals 13 residues. Here the CDR3 reads CASHLGGNNEQYV. For the CDR3, the DNA is TGTGCCAGCCACTTGGGGGGGAACAACGAGCAGTACGTC.

This chain uses TRBV29-1 with TRBJ1-1; D not resolved. CDR1 and CDR2 (germline): SQVTM, ANQGSEA. V lost 2 bases and J lost 0, with 7 bases in between. The CDR3 extends over 13 amino acids. In DNA, the CDR3 is TGCAGCGTTGAAAAGCGGATGAACACTGAAGCTTTCTTT. This sequence encodes CSVEKRMNTEAFF.

This clonotype has just one count. This rearrangement joins TRBV3-1 to TRBJ2-5, with a weak D call TRBD2 (7 bases). This CDR3 has 15 amino acids. Germline V gene sequence: CDR1 LGHDT, CDR2 YNNKEL (reference sequence). Trimming removed 1 base at V and 1 base at J, with 10 bases between. The CDR3 DNA reads TGTGCCAGCAGCCAAGGCGGGGGCCTCCAAGAGACCCAGTACTTC. Translated, it gives CASSQGGGLQETQYF.

J is TRBJ2-1 and V is TRBV6-1, with D maybe TRBD2 (7 bases). The CDR3 loop spans 14 amino acids. CDR1 and CDR2 (germline): MNHNS, SASEGT. V was cut by 1 base and J by 8 bases, with 12 bases left in between. The CDR3 nucleotides are TGTGCCAGCAGTGAAGGGTGGGGGGGCGATGAGCAGTTCTTC. This translates into CASSEGWGGDEQFF.

This rearrangement joins TRBV7-9 to TRBJ1-6; D remains ambiguous. Germline loops: CDR1 SEHNR, CDR2 FQNEAQ (reference sequence). The CDR3 runs to 14 residues. The V end lost 0 bases, the J end lost 0 bases, and 0 bases lay between the germline ends. CDR3 bases: TGTGCCAGCAGCTTAGCCTCCTATAATTCACCCCTCCACTTT. Its translation: CASSLASYNSPLHF.

The chain couples TRBV2 to TRBJ2-1; D tentatively fits TRBD1 or TRBD2 (5 bases each). Germline V gene lookup returns CDR1 SNHLY and CDR2 FYNNEI. V was clipped by 7 bases and J by 7 bases, with 17 bases between them. The CDR3 totals 14 residues. The CDR3 DNA is TGTGCCAGCACTAGAGGGCAGGGTTGGAATGAGCAGTTCTTC. This codes for CASTRGQGWNEQFF. Combining the CDR3 with reference TRBV2 and TRBJ2-1 gives the whole variable domain EPEVTQTPSHQVTQMGQEVILRCVPISNHLYFYWYRQILGQKVEFLVSFYNNEISEKSEIFDDQFSVERPDGSNFTLKIRSTKLEDSAMYFCASTRGQGWNEQFFGPGTRLTVL.

The chain employs TRBV20-1 and TRBJ1-6, with D possibly matching TRBD1 (5 bases). Germline-derived CDR1 and CDR2 are DFQATT and SNEGSKA (reference sequence). CDR3 length: 13 amino acids. The V and J ends lost 6 bases and 5 bases respectively, with 11 bases between them. The CDR3 is CSARDRDNSPLHF. The CDR3 region has the DNA TGCAGTGCCCGGGACCGGGATAATTCACCCCTCCACTTT.

The chain employs TRBV5-1 and TRBJ2-7; D not resolved. The CDR3 length is 13 residues. V gave up 0 bases and J gave up 2 bases, with 6 bases separating them. CDR1 is SGHRS and CDR2 is YFSETQ in the germline V gene. CDR3 sequence: CASSLDGTYEQYF. The CDR3 region has the DNA TGCGCCAGCAGCTTGGACGGTACCTACGAGCAGTACTTC. The variable domain in full, with the rest retrieved from reference TRBV5-1 and TRBJ2-7, is KAGVTQTPRYLIKTRGQQVTLSCSPISGHRSVSWYQQTPGQGLQFLFEYFSETQRNKGNFPGRFSGRQFSNSRSEMNVSTLELGDSALYLCASSLDGTYEQYFGPGTRLTVT.

In nucleotides, the CDR3 is TGTGCCTGGAGTGTAAATCAGGTACAGGGAGGGCAGTACGTC. It codes for CAWSVNQVQGGQYV. This chain links TRBV30 with TRBJ2-7; D possibly matches TRBD1 or TRBD2 (6 bases each). From germline, CDR1 is GTSNPN and CDR2 SVGIG (reference sequence). V was cut by 0 bases and J by 9 bases, with 18 bases left in between. The CDR3 is 14 amino acids.